Shown below are 5 T cell receptor beta chains from a single sample sequenced in a study of T cell clonotyping in hematopoietic cell transplantation. Profiled with immunoSEQ multiplex PCR; TCRdb holds only in-frame clones, not every one. The table has over 35,000 clones, over 75% seen once. Sequences were obtained from peripheral blood mononuclear cells. All receptors derive from a woman aged 40 to 49 in good health. Some clones in this sample may be carry-over from other donors' samples.

The J gene is TRBJ1-5, the V gene TRBV4-2; D remains unclear. From germline, CDR1 is LGHNA and CDR2 YNFKEQ. This CDR3 has 15 residues. Trimming removed 4 bases at V and 8 bases at J, with 18 bases between. The CDR3 spells CASSLTPGIFEPQHF. The CDR3 bases are TGTGCCAGCAGCCTAACACCGGGGATCTTTGAGCCCCAGCATTTT.

The chain has TRBV27 and TRBJ2-7, with 9 nucleotides matching TRBD2. The germline V gene has CDR1 MNHEY and CDR2 SMNVEV (reference sequence). V lost 1 base to trimming and J lost 7 bases; unmatched junction nucleotides: 8. CDR3 length equals 15 residues. CDR3 coding DNA: TGTGCCAGCAGTTTATTAGGGGCGGGAGGGGGTGAGCAGTACTTC. This codes for CASSLLGAGGGEQYF.

This chain connects TRBV28 to TRBJ2-7; possible D gene TRBD2, 6 bases. CDR3 length equals 13 residues. CDR1 MDHEN and CDR2 SYDVKM come from the germline V gene. Between the trimmed V and J ends, which lost 10 bases and 2 bases, there was a span of 15 bases. CDR3 in amino acids: CATRRAATYEQYF. The CDR3 coding sequence is TGTGCCACCCGGAGGGCGGCAACCTACGAGCAGTACTTC.

This clone was seen once. The CDR3 bases are TGTGCCAGCAGTGGTCAATACAGGGCGTCGGTCGAGTACTTC. Its protein is CASSGQYRASVEYF. This chain uses TRBV25-1 with TRBJ2-7; D may be TRBD1 (6 bases). This CDR3 comprises 14 residues. Germline-derived CDR1 and CDR2 are MGHDK and SYGVNS. V lost 4 bases and J 11 bases, leaving 21 bases between the germline ends.

The chain links TRBV5-1 to TRBJ2-7; perhaps TRBD1 as D (6 bases). V dropped 7 bases and J dropped 3 bases, with 26 bases sitting between them. CDR1 SGHRS and CDR2 YFSETQ come from the germline V gene. The CDR3 contains 17 residues. As DNA, the CDR3 is TGCGCCAGCCAACGGATTTTCTTGAGACAGGCCTTCTACGAGCAGTACTTC. The encoded protein is CASQRIFLRQAFYEQYF.